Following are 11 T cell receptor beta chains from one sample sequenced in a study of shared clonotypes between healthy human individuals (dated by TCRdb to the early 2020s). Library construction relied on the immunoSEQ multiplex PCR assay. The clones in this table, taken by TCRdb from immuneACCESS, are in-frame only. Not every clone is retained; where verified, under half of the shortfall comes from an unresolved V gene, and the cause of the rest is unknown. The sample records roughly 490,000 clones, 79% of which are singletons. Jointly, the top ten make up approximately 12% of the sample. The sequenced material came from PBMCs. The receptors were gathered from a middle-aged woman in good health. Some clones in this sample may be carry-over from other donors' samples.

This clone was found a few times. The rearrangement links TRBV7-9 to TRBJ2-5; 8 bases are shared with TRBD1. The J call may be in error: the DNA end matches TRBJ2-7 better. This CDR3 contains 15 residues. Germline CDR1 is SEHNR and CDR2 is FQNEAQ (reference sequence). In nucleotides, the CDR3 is TGTGCCAGCAGCTTAGCGGCAGGGGGCCAAGGCGAGCAGTACTTC. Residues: CASSLAAGGQGEQYF.

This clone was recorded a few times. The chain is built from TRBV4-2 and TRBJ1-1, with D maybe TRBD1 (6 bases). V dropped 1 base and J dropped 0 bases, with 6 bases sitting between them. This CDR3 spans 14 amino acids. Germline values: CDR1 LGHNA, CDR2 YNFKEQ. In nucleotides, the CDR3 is TGTGCCAGCAGCCAAGGGACAGTGAACACTGAAGCTTTCTTT. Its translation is CASSQGTVNTEAFF.

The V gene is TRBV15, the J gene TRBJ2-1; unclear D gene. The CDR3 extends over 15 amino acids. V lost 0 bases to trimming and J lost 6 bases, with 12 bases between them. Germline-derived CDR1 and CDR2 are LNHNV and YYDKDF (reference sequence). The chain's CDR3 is CATSRDQDRPNEQFF. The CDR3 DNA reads TGTGCCACCAGCAGAGATCAAGACCGCCCCAATGAGCAGTTCTTC.

CDR3 in DNA: TGTGCCAGTAGTTACGGTTTTGCGTCTTACGGGAGGGCGAGAGATACGCAGTATTTT. It encodes CASSYGFASYGRARDTQYF. This chain links TRBV19 with TRBJ2-3; TRBD2 matches 8 bases. Germline CDR1 is LNHDA and CDR2 is SQIVND (reference sequence). There are 19 residues in the CDR3. Trimming removed 5 bases from V and 5 bases from J; junction bases left unmatched: 21.

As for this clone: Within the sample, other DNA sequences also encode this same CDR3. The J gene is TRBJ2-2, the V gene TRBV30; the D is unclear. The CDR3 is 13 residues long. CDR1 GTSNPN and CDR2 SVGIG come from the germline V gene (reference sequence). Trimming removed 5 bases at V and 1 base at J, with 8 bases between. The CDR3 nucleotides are TGTGCCTGGGGTCAGCGGAACACCGGGGAGCTGTTTTTT. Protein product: CAWGQRNTGELFF.

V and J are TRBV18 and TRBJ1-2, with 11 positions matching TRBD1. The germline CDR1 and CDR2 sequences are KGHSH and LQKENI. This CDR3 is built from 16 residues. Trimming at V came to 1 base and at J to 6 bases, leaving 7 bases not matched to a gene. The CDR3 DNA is TGTGCCAGCTCACCACTTACTCGGACAGGGGGCGATGGCTACACCTTC. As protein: CASSPLTRTGGDGYTF.

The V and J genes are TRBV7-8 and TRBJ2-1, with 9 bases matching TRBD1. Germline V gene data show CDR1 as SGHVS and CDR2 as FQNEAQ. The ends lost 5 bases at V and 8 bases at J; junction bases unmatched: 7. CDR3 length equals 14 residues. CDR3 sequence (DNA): TGTGCCAGCAGCAAGGGACAGGGAATCCATGAGCAGTTCTTC. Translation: CASSKGQGIHEQFF.

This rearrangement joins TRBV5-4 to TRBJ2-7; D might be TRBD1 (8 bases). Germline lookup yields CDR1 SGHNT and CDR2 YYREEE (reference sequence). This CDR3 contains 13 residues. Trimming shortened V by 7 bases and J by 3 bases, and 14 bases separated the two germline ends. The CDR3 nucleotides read TGTGCCAGCCACAGGGGGGGGGTCTACGAGCAGTACTTC. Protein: CASHRGGVYEQYF.

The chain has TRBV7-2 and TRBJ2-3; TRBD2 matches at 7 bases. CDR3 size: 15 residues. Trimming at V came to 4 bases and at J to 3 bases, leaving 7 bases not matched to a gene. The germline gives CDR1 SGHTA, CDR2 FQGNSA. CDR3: CASSYPSGGTDTQYF. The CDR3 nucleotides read TGTGCCAGCAGCTACCCTAGCGGAGGGACAGATACGCAGTATTTT.

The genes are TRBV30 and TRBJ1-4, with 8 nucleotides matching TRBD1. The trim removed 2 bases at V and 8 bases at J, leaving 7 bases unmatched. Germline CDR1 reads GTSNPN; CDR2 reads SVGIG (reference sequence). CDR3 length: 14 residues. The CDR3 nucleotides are TGTGCCTGGAGTCCAGGACAGGGTGGCGAAAAACTGTTTTTT. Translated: CAWSPGQGGEKLFF.

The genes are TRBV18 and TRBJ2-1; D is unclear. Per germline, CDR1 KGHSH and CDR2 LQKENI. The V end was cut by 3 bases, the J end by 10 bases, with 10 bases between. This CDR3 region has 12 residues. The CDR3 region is CASSPGPREQFF. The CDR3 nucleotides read TGTGCCAGCTCACCGGGCCCTCGGGAGCAGTTCTTC.